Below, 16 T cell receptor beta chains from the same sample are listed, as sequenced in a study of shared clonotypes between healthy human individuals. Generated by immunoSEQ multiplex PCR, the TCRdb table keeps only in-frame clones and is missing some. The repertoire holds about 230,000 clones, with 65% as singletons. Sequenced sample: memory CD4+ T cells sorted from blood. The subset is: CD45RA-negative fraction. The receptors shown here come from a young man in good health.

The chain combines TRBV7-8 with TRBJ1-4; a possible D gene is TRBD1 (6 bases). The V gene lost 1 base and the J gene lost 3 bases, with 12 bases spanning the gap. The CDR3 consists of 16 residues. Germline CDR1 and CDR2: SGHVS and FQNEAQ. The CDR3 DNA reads TGTGCCAGCAGCTTAGAACGAGGACAGCCTAATGAAAAACTGTTTTTT. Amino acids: CASSLERGQPNEKLFF.

The CDR3 region has the DNA TGTGCCAGCAGCGGAGCCAAAAACATTCAGTACTTC. It encodes CASSGAKNIQYF. The V gene is TRBV7-9, the J gene TRBJ2-4; no reliable D call. This CDR3 has 12 residues. V dropped 5 bases and J dropped 0 bases, with 2 bases sitting between them. Per the germline V gene, CDR1 is SEHNR and CDR2 is FQNEAQ (reference sequence).

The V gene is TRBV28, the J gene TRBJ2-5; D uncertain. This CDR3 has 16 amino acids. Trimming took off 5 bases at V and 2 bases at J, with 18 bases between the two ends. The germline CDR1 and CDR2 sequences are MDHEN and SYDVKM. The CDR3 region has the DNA TGTGCCAGCAGTCTCCCCCGAGCAGACCAACAAGAGACCCAGTACTTC. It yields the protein CASSLPRADQQETQYF.

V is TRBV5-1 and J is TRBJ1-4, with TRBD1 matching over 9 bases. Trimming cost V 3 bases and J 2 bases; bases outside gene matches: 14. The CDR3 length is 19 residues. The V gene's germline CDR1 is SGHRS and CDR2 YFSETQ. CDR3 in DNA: TGCGCCAGCAGCTACTCCCCCCGGACAGGGGCCGGGACTAATGAAAAACTGTTTTTT. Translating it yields CASSYSPRTGAGTNEKLFF. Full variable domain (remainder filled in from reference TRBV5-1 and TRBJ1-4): KAGVTQTPRYLIKTRGQQVTLSCSPISGHRSVSWYQQTPGQGLQFLFEYFSETQRNKGNFPGRFSGRQFSNSRSEMNVSTLELGDSALYLCASSYSPRTGAGTNEKLFFGSGTQLSVL.

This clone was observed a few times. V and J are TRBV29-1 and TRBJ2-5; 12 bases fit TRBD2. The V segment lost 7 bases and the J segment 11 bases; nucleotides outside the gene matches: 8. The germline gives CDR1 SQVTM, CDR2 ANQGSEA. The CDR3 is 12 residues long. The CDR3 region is CSADGLAGTQYF. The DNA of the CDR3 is TGCAGCGCCGACGGACTAGCGGGAACTCAGTACTTC.

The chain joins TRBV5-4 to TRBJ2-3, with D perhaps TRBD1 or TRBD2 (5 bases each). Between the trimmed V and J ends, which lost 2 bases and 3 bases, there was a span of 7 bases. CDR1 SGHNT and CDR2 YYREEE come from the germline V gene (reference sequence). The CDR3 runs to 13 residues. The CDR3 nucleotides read TGTGCCAGCAGCTTAGGGACGACAGATACGCAGTATTTT. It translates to CASSLGTTDTQYF.

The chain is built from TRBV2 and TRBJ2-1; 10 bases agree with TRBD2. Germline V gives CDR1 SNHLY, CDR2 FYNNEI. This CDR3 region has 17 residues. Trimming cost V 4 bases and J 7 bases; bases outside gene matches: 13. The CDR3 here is CASSGGASGRWGNEQFF. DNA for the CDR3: TGTGCCAGCAGTGGGGGTGCTAGCGGGAGATGGGGTAATGAGCAGTTCTTC.

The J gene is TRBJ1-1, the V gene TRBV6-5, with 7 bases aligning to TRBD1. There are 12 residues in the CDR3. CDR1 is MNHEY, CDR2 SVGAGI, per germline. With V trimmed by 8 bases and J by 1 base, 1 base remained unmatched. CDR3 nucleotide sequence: TGTGCCAGCCGACAGGGGAACACTGAAGCTTTCTTT. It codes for CASRQGNTEAFF.

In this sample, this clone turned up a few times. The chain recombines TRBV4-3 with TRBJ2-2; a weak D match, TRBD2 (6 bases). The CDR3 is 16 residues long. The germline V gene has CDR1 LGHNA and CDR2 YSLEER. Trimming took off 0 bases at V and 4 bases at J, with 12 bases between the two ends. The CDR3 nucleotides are TGCGCCAGCAGCCAAGATCGGCTAGCGAGCACCGGGGAGCTGTTTTTT. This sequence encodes CASSQDRLASTGELFF.

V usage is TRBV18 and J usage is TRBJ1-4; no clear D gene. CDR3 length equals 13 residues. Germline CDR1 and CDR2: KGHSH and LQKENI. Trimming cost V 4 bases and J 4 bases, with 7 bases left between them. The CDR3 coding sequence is TGTGCCAGCTCACAAAGCATTAATGAAAAACTGTTTTTT. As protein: CASSQSINEKLFF.

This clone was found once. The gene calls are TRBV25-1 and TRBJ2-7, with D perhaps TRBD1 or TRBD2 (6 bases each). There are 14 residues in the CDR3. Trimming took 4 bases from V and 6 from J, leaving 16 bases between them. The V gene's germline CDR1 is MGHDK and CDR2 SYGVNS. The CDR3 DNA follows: TGTGCCAGCAGTGGTTCATCGGGGGCGGTCGAGCAGTACTTC. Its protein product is CASSGSSGAVEQYF.

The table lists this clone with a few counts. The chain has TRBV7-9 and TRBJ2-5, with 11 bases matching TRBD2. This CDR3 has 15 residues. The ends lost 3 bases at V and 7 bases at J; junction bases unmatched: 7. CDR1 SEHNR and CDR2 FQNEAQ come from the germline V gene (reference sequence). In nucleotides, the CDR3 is TGTGCCAGCAGCTTTACTAGCGGGAGATACGGGACCCAGTACTTC. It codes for CASSFTSGRYGTQYF.

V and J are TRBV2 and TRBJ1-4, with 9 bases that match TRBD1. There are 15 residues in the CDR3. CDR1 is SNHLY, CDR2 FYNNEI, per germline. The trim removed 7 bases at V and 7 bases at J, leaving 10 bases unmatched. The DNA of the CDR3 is TGTGCCAGCAACCCCCGTCCGGGACAGGGTGAAAAACTGTTTTTT. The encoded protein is CASNPRPGQGEKLFF. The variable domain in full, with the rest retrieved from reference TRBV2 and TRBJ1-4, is EPEVTQTPSHQVTQMGQEVILRCVPISNHLYFYWYRQILGQKVEFLVSFYNNEISEKSEIFDDQFSVERPDGSNFTLKIRSTKLEDSAMYFCASNPRPGQGEKLFFGSGTQLSVL.

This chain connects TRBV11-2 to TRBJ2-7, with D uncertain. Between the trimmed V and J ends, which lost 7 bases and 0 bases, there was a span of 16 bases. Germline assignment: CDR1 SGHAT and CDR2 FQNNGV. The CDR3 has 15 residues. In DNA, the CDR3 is TGTGCCAGCACCCCCCACTCTCTGGACTCCTACGAGCAGTACTTC. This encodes CASTPHSLDSYEQYF.

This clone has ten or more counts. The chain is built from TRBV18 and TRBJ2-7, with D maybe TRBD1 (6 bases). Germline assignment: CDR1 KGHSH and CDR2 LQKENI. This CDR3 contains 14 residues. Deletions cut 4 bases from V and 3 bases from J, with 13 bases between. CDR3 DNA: TGTGCCAGCTCACTTGCAGGGGTTCTCTACGAGCAGTACTTC. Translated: CASSLAGVLYEQYF.

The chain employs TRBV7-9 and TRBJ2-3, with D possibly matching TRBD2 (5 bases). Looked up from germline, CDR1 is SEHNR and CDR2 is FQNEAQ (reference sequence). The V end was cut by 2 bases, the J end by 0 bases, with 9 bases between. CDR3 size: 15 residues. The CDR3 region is CASSLWESSTDTQYF. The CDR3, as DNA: TGTGCCAGCAGCTTATGGGAGTCTAGCACAGATACGCAGTATTTT.